The rows below give T cell receptor beta chains drawn from one sample of a study of regulatory T cells in long-lasting Graves disease. TCRdb reanalysed the multiplex PCR reads using MiXCR and keeps one entry per CDR3 protein. The sample consists of 530,000 or so distinct CDR3 sequences, approximately 13% of them appearing once. The same data also went into a second study, on T cells in Graves' hyperthyroidism and ophthalmopathy.

This material consisted of peripheral blood mononuclear cells (PBMCs), taken at new diagnosis, from a patient treated with antithyroid drugs. Receptors were obtained from a man aged 25 to 40 with Graves disease. CDR3s include the opening cysteine and the closing phenylalanine or tryptophan. Fields, in order: D gene, clone size, J gene, V gene, CDR3 protein, CDR3 DNA. The D gene is left open where the match is weak. A row's size may be missing; if present it is once, few, many or a size class.

d_call: TRBD2
clone_size: many
j_call: TRBJ2-5
v_call: TRBV29-1
cdr3_aa: CSVEGVVSSGRASETQYF
cdr3_nt: TGCAGCGTTGAAGGTGTAGTTTCTAGCGGGAGGGCCTCGGAGACCCAGTACTTC

d_call: -
clone_size: many
j_call: TRBJ2-1
v_call: TRBV11-2
cdr3_aa: CASSSRTWAHNEQFF
cdr3_nt: TGTGCCAGCAGCTCTCGGACATGGGCCCACAATGAGCAGTTCTTC

d_call: -
clone_size: many
j_call: TRBJ2-1
v_call: TRBV12-3/TRBV12-4
cdr3_aa: CASSSQKGPWRQFF
cdr3_nt: TGTGCCAGCAGTTCTCAAAAGGGACCCTGGCGGCAGTTCTTC

d_call: TRBD2
clone_size: many
j_call: TRBJ2-5
v_call: TRBV20-1
cdr3_aa: CSARDPGTRQETQYF
cdr3_nt: TGCAGTGCTAGGGATCCCGGGACTAGGCAAGAGACCCAGTACTTC

d_call: TRBD1
clone_size: few
j_call: TRBJ2-7
v_call: TRBV20-1
cdr3_aa: CSARAILAGTGGYEQYF
cdr3_nt: TGCAGTGCTAGAGCAATTTTGGCCGGGACAGGGGGCTACGAGCAGTACTTC

d_call: -
clone_size: many
j_call: TRBJ2-3
v_call: TRBV20-1
cdr3_aa: CSASLAAASTDTQYF
cdr3_nt: TGCAGTGCTAGTTTAGCGGCCGCAAGTACAGATACGCAGTATTTT

d_call: TRBD1
clone_size: many
j_call: TRBJ2-7
v_call: TRBV5-1
cdr3_aa: CASSLYRDSSTYEQYF
cdr3_nt: TGCGCCAGCAGCTTATACCGGGACAGTTCGACCTACGAGCAGTACTTC

d_call: TRBD1
clone_size: many
j_call: TRBJ2-7
v_call: TRBV20-1
cdr3_aa: CSASDRVYEQYF
cdr3_nt: TGCAGTGCTAGCGACAGGGTTTACGAGCAGTACTTC

d_call: TRBD1
clone_size: many
j_call: TRBJ2-5
v_call: TRBV20-1
cdr3_aa: CSAGPPGQGQETQYF
cdr3_nt: TGCAGTGCTGGACCACCGGGACAGGGACAAGAGACCCAGTACTTC

d_call: -
clone_size: many
j_call: TRBJ2-2
v_call: TRBV7-2
cdr3_aa: CASSLGSLGTGELFF
cdr3_nt: TGTGCCAGCAGCTTAGGGAGCCTGGGCACCGGGGAGCTGTTTTTT

d_call: -
clone_size: many
j_call: TRBJ2-7
v_call: TRBV7-9
cdr3_aa: CASSAQGSSYEQYF
cdr3_nt: TGTGCCAGCAGCGCACAGGGTTCGTCCTACGAGCAGTACTTC

d_call: -
clone_size: -
j_call: TRBJ1-2
v_call: TRBV5-6
cdr3_aa: CASSRAPSGNYGYTF
cdr3_nt: TGTGCCAGCAGCCGTGCGCCTTCAGGGAACTATGGCTACACCTTC

d_call: -
clone_size: few
j_call: TRBJ2-3
v_call: TRBV20-1
cdr3_aa: CSAREVRATDTQYF
cdr3_nt: TGCAGTGCTAGAGAAGTCAGGGCCACAGATACGCAGTATTTT

d_call: -
clone_size: many
j_call: TRBJ2-2
v_call: TRBV7-2
cdr3_aa: CASGPGGELFF
cdr3_nt: TGTGCCAGCGGCCCGGGTGGGGAGCTGTTTTTT

d_call: TRBD1
clone_size: many
j_call: TRBJ2-7
v_call: TRBV29-1
cdr3_aa: CSVQGRPYEQYF
cdr3_nt: TGCAGCGTACAGGGGCGCCCCTACGAGCAGTACTTC

d_call: TRBD1
clone_size: -
j_call: TRBJ2-2
v_call: TRBV11-3
cdr3_aa: CASSPLQGIGGELFF
cdr3_nt: TGTGCCAGCAGCCCGTTACAGGGGATCGGCGGGGAGCTGTTTTTT

d_call: -
clone_size: many
j_call: TRBJ1-1
v_call: TRBV7-9
cdr3_aa: CASSNGATEAFF
cdr3_nt: TGTGCCAGCAGCAACGGAGCCACTGAAGCTTTCTTT

d_call: -
clone_size: many
j_call: TRBJ1-2
v_call: TRBV6-5
cdr3_aa: CASSYSKSQGYTF
cdr3_nt: TGTGCCAGCAGTTACTCGAAATCGCAAGGCTACACCTTC

d_call: -
clone_size: many
j_call: TRBJ1-1
v_call: TRBV16
cdr3_aa: CASSQLGNTEAFF
cdr3_nt: TGTGCCAGCAGCCAATTGGGGAACACTGAAGCTTTCTTT

d_call: -
clone_size: few
j_call: TRBJ2-3
v_call: TRBV30
cdr3_aa: CAWSAGATDTQYF
cdr3_nt: TGTGCCTGGAGTGCAGGGGCCACAGATACGCAGTATTTT

d_call: -
clone_size: few
j_call: TRBJ1-5
v_call: TRBV18
cdr3_aa: CASSPPGPSQPQHF
cdr3_nt: TGTGCCAGCTCACCACCGGGACCTTCCCAGCCCCAGCATTTT

d_call: -
clone_size: many
j_call: TRBJ2-6
v_call: TRBV7-2
cdr3_aa: CASSLDGGRPSGANVLTF
cdr3_nt: TGTGCCAGCAGCTTAGATGGGGGGCGCCCCTCTGGGGCCAACGTCCTGACTTTC

d_call: TRBD1
clone_size: -
j_call: TRBJ1-5
v_call: TRBV7-2
cdr3_aa: CASSPTGGWGNQPQHF
cdr3_nt: TGTGCCAGCAGCCCGACAGGGGGCTGGGGCAATCAGCCCCAGCATTTT

d_call: TRBD1
clone_size: many
j_call: TRBJ2-7
v_call: TRBV6-1
cdr3_aa: CASRLTGLPYEQYF
cdr3_nt: TGTGCCAGCAGGTTGACAGGGTTGCCCTACGAGCAGTACTTC

d_call: TRBD1
clone_size: -
j_call: TRBJ1-2
v_call: TRBV18
cdr3_aa: CASSPYRLGTVRFYGYTF
cdr3_nt: TGTGCCAGCTCACCTTATCGATTGGGGACAGTTCGGTTCTATGGCTACACCTTC

d_call: TRBD1
clone_size: many
j_call: TRBJ1-1
v_call: TRBV3-1
cdr3_aa: CASSLNRGTTEAFF
cdr3_nt: TGTGCCAGCAGCCTAAACAGGGGGACCACTGAAGCTTTCTTT

d_call: TRBD2
clone_size: many
j_call: TRBJ2-1
v_call: TRBV20-1
cdr3_aa: CSARTSGRPDEQFF
cdr3_nt: TGCAGTGCTAGAACCAGCGGGAGACCCGATGAGCAGTTCTTC

d_call: TRBD1
clone_size: -
j_call: TRBJ2-3
v_call: TRBV6-1
cdr3_aa: CASSADGQATDTQYF
cdr3_nt: TGTGCCAGCTCAGCTGATGGACAGGCCACAGATACGCAGTATTTT

d_call: -
clone_size: many
j_call: TRBJ1-1
v_call: TRBV3-1
cdr3_aa: CASSHQGQTEAFF
cdr3_nt: TGTGCCAGCAGCCATCAGGGGCAAACTGAAGCTTTCTTT

d_call: TRBD2
clone_size: many
j_call: TRBJ2-7
v_call: TRBV11-2
cdr3_aa: CASRRSSGSSYEQYF
cdr3_nt: TGTGCCAGCAGGAGGAGTAGCGGGAGTTCCTACGAGCAGTACTTC

d_call: TRBD2
clone_size: -
j_call: TRBJ2-3
v_call: TRBV4-1
cdr3_aa: CASSQFGLFVGRTSGHTDTQYF
cdr3_nt: TGCGCCAGCAGCCAATTTGGTCTCTTCGTTGGACGGACTAGCGGACACACAGATACGCAGTATTTT

d_call: TRBD1
clone_size: few
j_call: TRBJ1-1
v_call: TRBV2
cdr3_aa: CASRAGGPSTEAFF
cdr3_nt: TGTGCCAGCCGTGCAGGGGGCCCGAGCACTGAAGCTTTCTTT

d_call: TRBD2
clone_size: many
j_call: TRBJ2-3
v_call: TRBV24-1
cdr3_aa: CATSDIVAGGLNTQYF
cdr3_nt: TGTGCCACCAGTGATATAGTAGCGGGAGGGTTGAATACGCAGTATTTT

d_call: TRBD1
clone_size: -
j_call: TRBJ1-6
v_call: TRBV27
cdr3_aa: CASSKWTGGYNSPLHF
cdr3_nt: TGTGCCAGCAGTAAGTGGACAGGGGGCTATAATTCACCCCTCCACTTT

d_call: -
clone_size: many
j_call: TRBJ2-1
v_call: TRBV27
cdr3_aa: CASASGIRNEQFF
cdr3_nt: TGTGCCAGCGCCTCCGGGATCCGCAATGAGCAGTTCTTC

d_call: TRBD1
clone_size: many
j_call: TRBJ1-1
v_call: TRBV6-1
cdr3_aa: CASSTGTGGTEAFF
cdr3_nt: TGTGCCAGCAGCACCGGGACAGGGGGCACTGAAGCTTTCTTT

d_call: -
clone_size: many
j_call: TRBJ2-1
v_call: TRBV12-3/TRBV12-4
cdr3_aa: CASSPPDSASSYNEQFF
cdr3_nt: TGTGCCAGCAGCCCCCCAGATAGCGCAAGCTCCTACAATGAGCAGTTCTTC

d_call: -
clone_size: -
j_call: TRBJ2-2
v_call: TRBV30
cdr3_aa: CAWKGLTNTGELFF
cdr3_nt: TGTGCCTGGAAAGGCTTAACGAACACCGGGGAGCTGTTTTTT

d_call: -
clone_size: few
j_call: TRBJ1-1
v_call: TRBV20-1
cdr3_aa: CSARFGIVAFF
cdr3_nt: TGCAGTGCTAGATTTGGGATTGTGGCTTTCTTT

d_call: -
clone_size: many
j_call: TRBJ2-7
v_call: TRBV20-1
cdr3_aa: CSATIGSSGYEQYF
cdr3_nt: TGCAGTGCTACTATCGGGTCTTCGGGCTACGAGCAGTACTTC

d_call: TRBD1
clone_size: -
j_call: TRBJ1-2
v_call: TRBV3-1
cdr3_aa: CASSADRGMGGYTF
cdr3_nt: TGTGCCAGCAGCGCAGACAGGGGAATGGGTGGCTACACCTTC

d_call: -
clone_size: few
j_call: TRBJ2-7
v_call: TRBV30
cdr3_aa: CAWSGGGQGGNEQYF
cdr3_nt: TGTGCCTGGAGTGGAGGAGGGCAGGGGGGCAACGAGCAGTACTTC

d_call: TRBD1
clone_size: many
j_call: TRBJ1-6
v_call: TRBV29-1
cdr3_aa: CSDGQDRLDSLLESPLHF
cdr3_nt: TGCAGCGACGGACAGGACCGATTAGACTCCCTATTGGAGTCACCCCTCCACTTT

d_call: -
clone_size: many
j_call: TRBJ2-1
v_call: TRBV12-5
cdr3_aa: CASGPLSWDEQFF
cdr3_nt: TGTGCTAGTGGCCCCCTTTCCTGGGATGAGCAGTTCTTC

d_call: TRBD1
clone_size: few
j_call: TRBJ2-2
v_call: TRBV12-3/TRBV12-4
cdr3_aa: CASSRDRVGETGELFF
cdr3_nt: TGTGCCAGCAGCCGGGACAGGGTCGGGGAAACCGGGGAGCTGTTTTTT